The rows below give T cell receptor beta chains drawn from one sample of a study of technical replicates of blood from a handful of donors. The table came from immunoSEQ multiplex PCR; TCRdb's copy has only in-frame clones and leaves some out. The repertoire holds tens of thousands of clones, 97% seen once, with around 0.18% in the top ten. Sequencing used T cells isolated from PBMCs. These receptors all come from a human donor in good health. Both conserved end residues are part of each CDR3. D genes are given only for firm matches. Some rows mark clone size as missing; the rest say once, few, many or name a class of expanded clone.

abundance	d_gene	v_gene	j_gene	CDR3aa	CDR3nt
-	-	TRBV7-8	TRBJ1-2	CASSGEVSRSLYGYTF	TGTGCCAGCAGCGGAGAGGTGTCTCGGAGTCTCTATGGCTACACCTTC
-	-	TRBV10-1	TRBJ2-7	CASSDRKSSYEQYF	TGCGCCAGCAGTGACAGGAAAAGCTCCTACGAGCAGTACTTC
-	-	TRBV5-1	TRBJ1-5	CASSFSGMSNQPQHF	TGCGCCAGCAGCTTCAGCGGGATGAGCAATCAGCCCCAGCATTTT
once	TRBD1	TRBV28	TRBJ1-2	CASRTGGGGYGYTF	TGTGCCAGCCGCACAGGGGGCGGAGGGTATGGCTACACCTTC
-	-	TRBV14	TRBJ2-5	CASSQDKAGQETQYF	TGTGCCAGCAGCCAAGATAAGGCGGGGCAAGAGACCCAGTACTTC
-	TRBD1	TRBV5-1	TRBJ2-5	CASSEGTGQETQYF	TGCGCCAGCAGCGAAGGGACAGGGCAAGAGACCCAGTACTTC
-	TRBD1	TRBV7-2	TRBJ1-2	CASSLPGQPTVRGYTF	TGTGCCAGCAGCTTGCCGGGACAGCCGACTGTCAGGGGCTACACCTTC
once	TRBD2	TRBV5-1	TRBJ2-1	CASSLELAANNEQFF	TGCGCCAGCAGCTTGGAGCTAGCGGCTAACAATGAGCAGTTCTTC
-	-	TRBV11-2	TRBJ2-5	CASSFGPLQETQYF	TGTGCCAGCAGCTTTGGGCCCTTACAAGAGACCCAGTACTTC
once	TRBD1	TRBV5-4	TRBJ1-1	CASNKQGSVTEAFF	TGTGCCAGCAATAAACAGGGGTCTGTCACTGAAGCTTTCTTT
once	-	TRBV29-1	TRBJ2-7	CSVETGISYEQYF	TGCAGCGTTGAAACAGGTATCTCCTACGAGCAGTACTTC
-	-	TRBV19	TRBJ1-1	CASSFSGGGETEAFF	TGTGCCAGTAGTTTTTCGGGAGGAGGAGAAACTGAAGCTTTCTTT
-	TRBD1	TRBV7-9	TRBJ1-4	CASSLLGQGNEKLFF	TGTGCCAGCAGCTTACTGGGACAGGGGAATGAAAAACTGTTTTTT
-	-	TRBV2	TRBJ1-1	CARIGEKNTEAFF	TGTGCCAGAATCGGGGAGAAGAACACTGAAGCTTTCTTT
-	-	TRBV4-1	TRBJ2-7	CASSQDRRQESYEQYF	TGCGCCAGCAGCCAAGATAGAAGACAGGAGAGCTACGAGCAGTACTTC
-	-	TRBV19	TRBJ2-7	CASSRGTPVVGSEQYF	TGTGCCAGTAGTAGGGGGACTCCCGTCGTCGGAAGCGAGCAGTACTTC
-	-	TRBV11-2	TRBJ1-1	CASSLSRGEAFF	TGTGCCAGCAGTTTAAGCCGGGGTGAAGCTTTCTTT
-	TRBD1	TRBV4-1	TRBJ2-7	CASSLRDRSYEQYF	TGCGCCAGCAGCCTTCGGGACAGATCCTACGAGCAGTACTTC
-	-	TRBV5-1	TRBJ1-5	CASSFYGGYNQPQHF	TGCGCCAGCAGCTTCTACGGGGGATACAATCAGCCCCAGCATTTT
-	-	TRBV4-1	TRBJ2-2	CASSQGPGQFANTGELFF	TGCGCCAGCAGCCAAGGCCCAGGACAGTTCGCGAACACCGGGGAGCTGTTTTTT
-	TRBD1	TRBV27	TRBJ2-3	CASGRQGYTQYF	TGTGCCAGCGGGCGACAGGGGTATACGCAGTATTTT
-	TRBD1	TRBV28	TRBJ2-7	CASRPDRGHEQYF	TGTGCCAGCAGGCCAGACAGGGGGCACGAGCAGTACTTC
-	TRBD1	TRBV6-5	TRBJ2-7	CASSYSGTGDSYEQYF	TGTGCCAGCAGTTACTCGGGGACAGGGGACTCCTACGAGCAGTACTTC
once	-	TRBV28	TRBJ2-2	CATEQVNTGELFF	TGTGCCACAGAGCAGGTTAACACCGGGGAGCTGTTTTTT
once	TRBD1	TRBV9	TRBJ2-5	CASSANPGQSQETQYF	TGTGCCAGCAGCGCCAATCCGGGACAGAGCCAAGAGACCCAGTACTTC
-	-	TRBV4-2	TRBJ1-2	CASSQALPGSYGYTF	TGTGCCAGCAGCCAAGCCCTCCCAGGCTCCTATGGCTACACCTTC
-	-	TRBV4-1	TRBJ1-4	CASSQRVSSARPNEKLFF	TGCGCCAGCAGCCAACGGGTCTCCTCGGCAAGGCCTAATGAAAAACTGTTTTTT
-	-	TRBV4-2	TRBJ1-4	CASSQVRGRNEKLFF	TGTGCCAGCAGCCAAGTCAGGGGAAGGAATGAAAAACTGTTTTTT
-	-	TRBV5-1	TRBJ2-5	CASRDAPREETQYF	TGCGCCAGCCGAGATGCCCCGCGCGAAGAGACCCAGTACTTC
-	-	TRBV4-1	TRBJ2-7	CASSQGPLRPQRHEQYF	TGCGCCAGCAGCCAAGGACCTTTAAGGCCCCAGCGGCACGAGCAGTACTTC